This entry lists 9 T cell receptor beta chains sequenced from one sample in a study of beta chain features in type 1 diabetes. Expressed TCRB transcripts were sequenced because the isolated RNA had all been reverse transcribed beforehand. Here immunoSEQ multiplex PCR was the method, and the copy in TCRdb shows in-frame clones only, minus some. The repertoire holds roughly 41,000 clones, with 45% to 50% as singletons. Material for sequencing was central memory CD4+ T cells from blood. The source is a woman younger than 35 in good health.

The CDR3 nucleotides read TGTGCCAGCAGCGACAGTAACCGTATCTACAATGAGCAGTTCTTC. This codes for CASSDSNRIYNEQFF. The rearrangement links TRBV2 to TRBJ2-1, with TRBD1 as a possible D gene (5 bases). The V gene lost 6 bases and the J gene lost 3 bases, with 15 bases spanning the gap. Germline lookup yields CDR1 SNHLY and CDR2 FYNNEI. This CDR3 is built from 15 residues.

The CDR3 loop is CASSLSGLDYEQYF. The CDR3 region has the DNA TGCGCCAGCAGCTTGTCCGGACTAGACTACGAGCAGTACTTC. The V call is TRBV5-1, the J call TRBJ2-7; TRBD2 matches 7 bases. CDR1 is SGHRS and CDR2 is YFSETQ in the germline V gene. V shed 1 base and J 3 bases; nucleotides not matched to a gene: 4. This CDR3 spans 14 amino acids.

The chain joins TRBV6-5 to TRBJ2-2, with TRBD2 as a possible D gene (5 bases). CDR3 length: 14 residues. Germline CDR1 is MNHEY and CDR2 is SVGAGI. V dropped 0 bases and J dropped 5 bases, with 7 bases sitting between them. This chain's CDR3 is CASSYSWRTGELFF. For the CDR3, the DNA is TGTGCCAGCAGTTACTCGTGGAGGACCGGGGAGCTGTTTTTT.

There are a few counts of this clone. The chain carries TRBV9 and TRBJ2-3; 16 nucleotides match TRBD2. Germline CDR1 is SGDLS and CDR2 is YYNGEE. The CDR3 length is 18 residues. The J segment lost 3 bases and the V segment lost 2 bases, leaving 6 bases of the junction unmatched. CDR3 sequence: CASSVGTSGRALTDTQYF. The CDR3 DNA sequence: TGTGCCAGCAGCGTCGGGACTAGCGGGAGGGCCTTGACAGATACGCAGTATTTT.

The genes are TRBV2 and TRBJ2-2; 8 positions agree with TRBD1. The CDR3 has 18 residues. Per the germline V gene, CDR1 is SNHLY and CDR2 is FYNNEI. The junction had 13 bases not matched to a gene; V was cut back by 5 bases and J by 2 bases. The CDR3 sequence is CASSIHRGLNLNTGELFF. The CDR3 DNA follows: TGTGCCAGCAGTATTCACAGGGGGTTAAACCTTAACACCGGGGAGCTGTTTTTT. The full variable domain, rest sourced from reference TRBV2 and TRBJ2-2, is EPEVTQTPSHQVTQMGQEVILRCVPISNHLYFYWYRQILGQKVEFLVSFYNNEISEKSEIFDDQFSVERPDGSNFTLKIRSTKLEDSAMYFCASSIHRGLNLNTGELFFGEGSRLTVL.

CDR3 region: CASSQTGAGNRGSPLHF. The CDR3 nucleotides read TGCGCCAGCAGCCAAACAGGGGCAGGAAATAGGGGTTCACCCCTCCACTTT. This chain uses TRBV4-1 with TRBJ1-6; 7 nucleotides agree with TRBD1. V shed 2 bases, J shed 9 bases, and the junction held 13 bases outside the gene matches. The CDR3 extends over 17 amino acids. Germline-derived CDR1 and CDR2 are MGHRA and YSYEKL.

The chain employs TRBV5-5 and TRBJ2-2, with a possible D match to TRBD2 (5 bases). Per germline, CDR1 SGHKS and CDR2 YYEKEE (reference sequence). The V and J ends lost 1 base and 7 bases respectively, with 8 bases between them. This CDR3 has 13 residues. The CDR3 sequence: CASSLFGLGELFF. The CDR3 region has the DNA TGTGCCAGCAGCTTGTTTGGACTCGGGGAGCTGTTTTTT.

A few counts support this clone. The rearrangement links TRBV2 to TRBJ2-5; unclear D gene. The germline V and J ends were trimmed by 4 bases and 5 bases, with 8 bases remaining between them. The CDR3 is 12 amino acids. From germline, CDR1 is SNHLY and CDR2 FYNNEI. The CDR3 DNA reads as TGTGCCAGCAGTGCGGGTTTTGAGACCCAGTACTTC. Encoded protein: CASSAGFETQYF.

This clone has just a few counts. V is TRBV30 and J is TRBJ2-6; 8 nucleotides line up with TRBD2. The V segment lost 3 bases and the J segment 0 bases; nucleotides outside the gene matches: 7. CDR1 GTSNPN and CDR2 SVGIG come from the germline V gene (reference sequence). This CDR3 region has 17 residues. The CDR3 loop reads CAWRPRGGNSGANVLTF. The CDR3 nucleotides read TGTGCCTGGAGGCCCCGGGGGGGGAACTCTGGGGCCAACGTCCTGACTTTC.